The clone carrying this TCR beta chain was counted a few times. Its antigen remains unidentified. The data were taken from a study of blood T cells in healthy people across ages. Findings and limits, study-wide: Estimated diversity across one million T cells was deemed an underestimate.

For the second PCR, which ran for 7 to 11 cycles, a sample-barcoded 5' primer and a J-beta primer mix were used. MiXCR, run by TCRdb on the 5' RACE reads, gives a single entry per CDR3 protein. The data show roughly 680,000 distinct CDR3 sequences, with 49% seen just once and 30% to 40% held by the top ten. This CDR3 spans 13 amino acids. Deletions cut 4 bases from V and 4 bases from J, with 8 bases between. The V gene's germline CDR1 is SGHTA and CDR2 FQGNSA. The sequence derives from a woman between 55 and 75 years old in good health. This chain joins TRBV7-2 and TRBJ2-1; D is possibly TRBD1 (6 bases). Sequencing was performed on blood. Written as DNA, the CDR3 is TGTGCCAGCAGCTCCGGACAGTACAATGAGCAGTTCTTC. It translates to CASSSGQYNEQFF.